This paragraph covers one TCR beta chain sequence. Its target is unknown. Trimming took 3 bases from V and 3 from J, leaving 6 bases between them. The CDR3 spans 13 residues. Germline CDR1 reads LNHDA; CDR2 reads SQIVND (reference sequence). This entry belongs to a study of T cells in Graves' hyperthyroidism and ophthalmopathy. Amplification of TCR beta CDR3 regions used RNA as the template. In the first-round RT-PCR of the TCR CDR3, the HTBI primer set was used. One entry per CDR3 protein, called by TCRdb with MiXCR from the multiplex PCR reads. The table includes about 480,000 distinct CDR3 sequences, 13% to 15% detected once. Study-wide results and caveats: Ophthalmopathy stood apart from stable hyperthyroidism in a 13 V-J model.

Material for sequencing was blood. V usage is TRBV19 and J usage is TRBJ1-5; no definite D call. The sequence was collected from a woman aged 18-30 years with Graves' hyperthyroidism. The CDR3 DNA follows: TGTGCCAGTAGTATCTTCGACAATCAGCCCCAGCATTTT. Residues: CASSIFDNQPQHF.